A selection of T cell receptor beta chains follows, all from one sample in a study of molecular identifiers for immune sequencing clone quantification. MiXCR was run by TCRdb on the PCR reads, yielding one entry per CDR3 protein. In the table there are some 650,000 distinct CDR3 sequences, 15% to 20% of which are singletons. Sequences were obtained from naive CD8+ T cells from blood, with Jurkat cell RNA spiked in. These receptors all come from a human donor in good health. Some libraries in this study had Jurkat cell RNA spiked in. Each CDR3 is given with its conserved first and last residue. The D gene is left open where the match is weak. Some rows mark clone size as missing; the rest say once, few, many or name a class of expanded clone.

>15|TRBJ1-2|TRBV9|-|TRBD1
CASSVPGTGDYGYTF
TGTGCCAGCAGCGTCCCCGGGACAGGGGACTATGGCTACACCTTC
>17|TRBJ2-3|TRBV7-6|many|TRBD2
CASSLDVSGGAEDTQYF
TGTGCCAGCAGCTTAGATGTTAGCGGGGGGGCGGAAGATACGCAGTATTTT
>13|TRBJ1-6|TRBV6-2/TRBV6-3|-|-
CASRPGGGLALHF
TGTGCCAGCAGGCCCGGAGGGGGGCTGGCCCTCCACTTT
>17|TRBJ2-1|TRBV7-9|many|TRBD2
CASSLAGSGLAYNEQFF
TGTGCCAGCAGCTTAGCAGGTTCGGGACTAGCGTACAATGAGCAGTTCTTC
>13|TRBJ2-2|TRBV5-3|few|-
CASSAGATGELFF
TGTGCCAGCTCAGCCGGGGCCACCGGGGAGCTGTTTTTT
>14|TRBJ2-7|TRBV19|-|-
CTSSIGGRTYEQYF
TGTACCAGTAGTATAGGAGGGAGGACCTACGAGCAGTACTTC
>14|TRBJ2-3|TRBV30|few|-
CAWSVDGYTDTQYF
TGTGCCTGGAGTGTGGACGGATACACAGATACGCAGTATTTT
>13|TRBJ1-1|TRBV7-2|many|-
CASSLGRYTEAFF
TGTGCCAGCAGTTTAGGCAGGTACACTGAAGCTTTCTTT
>14|TRBJ2-1|TRBV5-1|-|-
CASSSPLALHEQFF
TGCGCCAGCAGCTCGCCTCTAGCGCTCCATGAGCAGTTCTTC
>12|TRBJ2-7|TRBV11-3|-|TRBD2
CASSSGGVEQYF
TGTGCCAGCAGTTCTGGGGGGGTCGAGCAGTACTTC
>15|TRBJ1-5|TRBV28|few|TRBD1
CATQRGPGGTQPQHF
TGTGCCACCCAAAGGGGACCAGGGGGCACTCAGCCCCAGCATTTT
>12|TRBJ2-7|TRBV20-1|-|-
CSASAGAYEQYF
TGCAGTGCTAGCGCGGGTGCCTACGAGCAGTACTTC
>18|TRBJ2-1|TRBV6-2/TRBV6-3|-|TRBD2
CASSYSVGSGGAYNGQFF
TGTGCCAGCAGTTACTCGGTTGGTAGCGGGGGGGCCTACAATGGGCAGTTCTTC
>14|TRBJ2-7|TRBV3-1|-|-
CASSHQGLAYEQYF
TGTGCCAGCAGCCATCAGGGTTTGGCATACGAGCAGTACTTC
>12|TRBJ2-3|TRBV7-9|many|-
CASGRGTDTQYF
TGTGCCAGCGGGAGAGGGACAGATACGCAGTATTTT
>16|TRBJ2-5|TRBV7-2|many|-
CASSLGVLLVRETQYF
TGTGCCAGCAGCTTAGGGGTTCTATTGGTGAGAGAGACCCAGTACTTC
>15|TRBJ1-5|TRBV6-2/TRBV6-3|many|-
CASSTQVTGNQPQHF
TGTGCCAGCAGTACCCAAGTCACTGGCAATCAGCCCCAGCATTTT
>14|TRBJ2-5|TRBV12-3/TRBV12-4|-|-
CASSLTVTRETQYF
TGTGCCAGCAGCCTCACCGTAACTCGAGAGACCCAGTACTTC
>13|TRBJ2-3|TRBV20-1|many|-
CSARTGSTDTQYF
TGCAGTGCTAGGACAGGCAGCACAGATACGCAGTATTTT
>14|TRBJ2-1|TRBV7-2|many|TRBD2
CASSPGTSGGGDFF
TGTGCCAGCAGCCCAGGGACTAGCGGGGGGGGTGATTTCTTC
>13|TRBJ2-5|TRBV29-1|many|TRBD1
CSVEGQGVETQYF
TGCAGCGTTGAAGGCCAGGGGGTGGAGACCCAGTACTTC
>15|TRBJ1-4|TRBV9|-|-
CASSPTGGPNEKLLF
TGTGCCAGCAGCCCAACGGGGGGCCCTAATGAAAAACTGCTTTTT
>18|TRBJ2-7|TRBV10-2|-|-
CASGLNYVGGQIIHEQYF
TGCGCCAGCGGACTAAATTATGTGGGGGGCCAAATTATTCACGAGCAGTACTTC
>17|TRBJ2-2|TRBV5-6|many|TRBD2
CASSWAGGRFQHGELFF
TGTGCCAGCAGCTGGGCGGGGGGGCGTTTTCAACACGGGGAGCTGTTTTTT
>15|TRBJ2-1|TRBV30|few|TRBD1
CAWTPWDRGVNEQFF
TGTGCCTGGACCCCCTGGGACAGGGGAGTAAATGAGCAGTTCTTC
>15|TRBJ2-7|TRBV4-1|many|TRBD1
CASSQKTGGVYEQYF
TGCGCCAGCAGCCAAAAGACAGGGGGTGTCTACGAGCAGTACTTC
>14|TRBJ1-6|TRBV7-9|-|-
CASSPGHGNSPLHF
TGTGCCAGCAGCCCGGGACACGGAAATTCACCCCTCCACTTT
>13|TRBJ2-5|TRBV24-1|many|-
CATSDELQETQYF
TGTGCCACCAGTGATGAGCTCCAAGAGACCCAGTACTTC
>15|TRBJ2-1|TRBV12-3/TRBV12-4|-|TRBD1
CASRSTTGAVYEQFF
TGTGCCAGCAGGTCAACGACAGGGGCGGTGTATGAGCAGTTCTTC
>15|TRBJ2-5|TRBV24-1|few|TRBD1
CATSDLGTGGETQYF
TGTGCCACCAGTGATTTGGGGACAGGGGGTGAGACCCAGTACTTC
>13|TRBJ2-3|TRBV7-6|many|TRBD1
CASSKDRTDTQYF
TGTGCCAGCAGCAAGGACAGGACAGATACGCAGTATTTT
>16|TRBJ2-5|TRBV12-3/TRBV12-4|many|TRBD2
CASSSPARGGRETQYF
TGTGCCAGCAGTTCTCCCGCCCGGGGGGGCCGAGAGACCCAGTACTTC
>14|TRBJ2-1|TRBV7-9|many|-
CASRGPTKSSEQFF
TGTGCCAGCAGGGGCCCGACTAAGTCCTCTGAGCAGTTCTTC
>18|TRBJ2-1|TRBV24-1|-|TRBD2
CATSDLPRTSGTYNEQFF
TGTGCCACCAGTGATTTACCCCGGACTAGCGGGACGTACAATGAGCAGTTCTTC
>15|TRBJ2-3|TRBV19|many|TRBD1
CASSLTGSFTDTQYF
TGTGCCAGTAGTCTGACAGGGTCCTTCACAGATACGCAGTATTTT
>16|TRBJ2-4|TRBV5-6|many|-
CASSFFGTLAKNIQYF
TGTGCCAGCAGCTTTTTCGGGACACTAGCCAAAAACATTCAGTACTTC
>19|TRBJ2-1|TRBV12-3/TRBV12-4|-|TRBD1
CASSSPRDRGPSSNNEQFF
TGTGCCAGCAGTTCCCCCCGGGACAGGGGTCCGAGTTCCAACAATGAGCAGTTCTTC
>16|TRBJ2-7|TRBV20-1|many|-
CSARAASRVRSYEQYF
TGCAGTGCTAGAGCCGCTTCGCGGGTACGCTCCTACGAGCAGTACTTC